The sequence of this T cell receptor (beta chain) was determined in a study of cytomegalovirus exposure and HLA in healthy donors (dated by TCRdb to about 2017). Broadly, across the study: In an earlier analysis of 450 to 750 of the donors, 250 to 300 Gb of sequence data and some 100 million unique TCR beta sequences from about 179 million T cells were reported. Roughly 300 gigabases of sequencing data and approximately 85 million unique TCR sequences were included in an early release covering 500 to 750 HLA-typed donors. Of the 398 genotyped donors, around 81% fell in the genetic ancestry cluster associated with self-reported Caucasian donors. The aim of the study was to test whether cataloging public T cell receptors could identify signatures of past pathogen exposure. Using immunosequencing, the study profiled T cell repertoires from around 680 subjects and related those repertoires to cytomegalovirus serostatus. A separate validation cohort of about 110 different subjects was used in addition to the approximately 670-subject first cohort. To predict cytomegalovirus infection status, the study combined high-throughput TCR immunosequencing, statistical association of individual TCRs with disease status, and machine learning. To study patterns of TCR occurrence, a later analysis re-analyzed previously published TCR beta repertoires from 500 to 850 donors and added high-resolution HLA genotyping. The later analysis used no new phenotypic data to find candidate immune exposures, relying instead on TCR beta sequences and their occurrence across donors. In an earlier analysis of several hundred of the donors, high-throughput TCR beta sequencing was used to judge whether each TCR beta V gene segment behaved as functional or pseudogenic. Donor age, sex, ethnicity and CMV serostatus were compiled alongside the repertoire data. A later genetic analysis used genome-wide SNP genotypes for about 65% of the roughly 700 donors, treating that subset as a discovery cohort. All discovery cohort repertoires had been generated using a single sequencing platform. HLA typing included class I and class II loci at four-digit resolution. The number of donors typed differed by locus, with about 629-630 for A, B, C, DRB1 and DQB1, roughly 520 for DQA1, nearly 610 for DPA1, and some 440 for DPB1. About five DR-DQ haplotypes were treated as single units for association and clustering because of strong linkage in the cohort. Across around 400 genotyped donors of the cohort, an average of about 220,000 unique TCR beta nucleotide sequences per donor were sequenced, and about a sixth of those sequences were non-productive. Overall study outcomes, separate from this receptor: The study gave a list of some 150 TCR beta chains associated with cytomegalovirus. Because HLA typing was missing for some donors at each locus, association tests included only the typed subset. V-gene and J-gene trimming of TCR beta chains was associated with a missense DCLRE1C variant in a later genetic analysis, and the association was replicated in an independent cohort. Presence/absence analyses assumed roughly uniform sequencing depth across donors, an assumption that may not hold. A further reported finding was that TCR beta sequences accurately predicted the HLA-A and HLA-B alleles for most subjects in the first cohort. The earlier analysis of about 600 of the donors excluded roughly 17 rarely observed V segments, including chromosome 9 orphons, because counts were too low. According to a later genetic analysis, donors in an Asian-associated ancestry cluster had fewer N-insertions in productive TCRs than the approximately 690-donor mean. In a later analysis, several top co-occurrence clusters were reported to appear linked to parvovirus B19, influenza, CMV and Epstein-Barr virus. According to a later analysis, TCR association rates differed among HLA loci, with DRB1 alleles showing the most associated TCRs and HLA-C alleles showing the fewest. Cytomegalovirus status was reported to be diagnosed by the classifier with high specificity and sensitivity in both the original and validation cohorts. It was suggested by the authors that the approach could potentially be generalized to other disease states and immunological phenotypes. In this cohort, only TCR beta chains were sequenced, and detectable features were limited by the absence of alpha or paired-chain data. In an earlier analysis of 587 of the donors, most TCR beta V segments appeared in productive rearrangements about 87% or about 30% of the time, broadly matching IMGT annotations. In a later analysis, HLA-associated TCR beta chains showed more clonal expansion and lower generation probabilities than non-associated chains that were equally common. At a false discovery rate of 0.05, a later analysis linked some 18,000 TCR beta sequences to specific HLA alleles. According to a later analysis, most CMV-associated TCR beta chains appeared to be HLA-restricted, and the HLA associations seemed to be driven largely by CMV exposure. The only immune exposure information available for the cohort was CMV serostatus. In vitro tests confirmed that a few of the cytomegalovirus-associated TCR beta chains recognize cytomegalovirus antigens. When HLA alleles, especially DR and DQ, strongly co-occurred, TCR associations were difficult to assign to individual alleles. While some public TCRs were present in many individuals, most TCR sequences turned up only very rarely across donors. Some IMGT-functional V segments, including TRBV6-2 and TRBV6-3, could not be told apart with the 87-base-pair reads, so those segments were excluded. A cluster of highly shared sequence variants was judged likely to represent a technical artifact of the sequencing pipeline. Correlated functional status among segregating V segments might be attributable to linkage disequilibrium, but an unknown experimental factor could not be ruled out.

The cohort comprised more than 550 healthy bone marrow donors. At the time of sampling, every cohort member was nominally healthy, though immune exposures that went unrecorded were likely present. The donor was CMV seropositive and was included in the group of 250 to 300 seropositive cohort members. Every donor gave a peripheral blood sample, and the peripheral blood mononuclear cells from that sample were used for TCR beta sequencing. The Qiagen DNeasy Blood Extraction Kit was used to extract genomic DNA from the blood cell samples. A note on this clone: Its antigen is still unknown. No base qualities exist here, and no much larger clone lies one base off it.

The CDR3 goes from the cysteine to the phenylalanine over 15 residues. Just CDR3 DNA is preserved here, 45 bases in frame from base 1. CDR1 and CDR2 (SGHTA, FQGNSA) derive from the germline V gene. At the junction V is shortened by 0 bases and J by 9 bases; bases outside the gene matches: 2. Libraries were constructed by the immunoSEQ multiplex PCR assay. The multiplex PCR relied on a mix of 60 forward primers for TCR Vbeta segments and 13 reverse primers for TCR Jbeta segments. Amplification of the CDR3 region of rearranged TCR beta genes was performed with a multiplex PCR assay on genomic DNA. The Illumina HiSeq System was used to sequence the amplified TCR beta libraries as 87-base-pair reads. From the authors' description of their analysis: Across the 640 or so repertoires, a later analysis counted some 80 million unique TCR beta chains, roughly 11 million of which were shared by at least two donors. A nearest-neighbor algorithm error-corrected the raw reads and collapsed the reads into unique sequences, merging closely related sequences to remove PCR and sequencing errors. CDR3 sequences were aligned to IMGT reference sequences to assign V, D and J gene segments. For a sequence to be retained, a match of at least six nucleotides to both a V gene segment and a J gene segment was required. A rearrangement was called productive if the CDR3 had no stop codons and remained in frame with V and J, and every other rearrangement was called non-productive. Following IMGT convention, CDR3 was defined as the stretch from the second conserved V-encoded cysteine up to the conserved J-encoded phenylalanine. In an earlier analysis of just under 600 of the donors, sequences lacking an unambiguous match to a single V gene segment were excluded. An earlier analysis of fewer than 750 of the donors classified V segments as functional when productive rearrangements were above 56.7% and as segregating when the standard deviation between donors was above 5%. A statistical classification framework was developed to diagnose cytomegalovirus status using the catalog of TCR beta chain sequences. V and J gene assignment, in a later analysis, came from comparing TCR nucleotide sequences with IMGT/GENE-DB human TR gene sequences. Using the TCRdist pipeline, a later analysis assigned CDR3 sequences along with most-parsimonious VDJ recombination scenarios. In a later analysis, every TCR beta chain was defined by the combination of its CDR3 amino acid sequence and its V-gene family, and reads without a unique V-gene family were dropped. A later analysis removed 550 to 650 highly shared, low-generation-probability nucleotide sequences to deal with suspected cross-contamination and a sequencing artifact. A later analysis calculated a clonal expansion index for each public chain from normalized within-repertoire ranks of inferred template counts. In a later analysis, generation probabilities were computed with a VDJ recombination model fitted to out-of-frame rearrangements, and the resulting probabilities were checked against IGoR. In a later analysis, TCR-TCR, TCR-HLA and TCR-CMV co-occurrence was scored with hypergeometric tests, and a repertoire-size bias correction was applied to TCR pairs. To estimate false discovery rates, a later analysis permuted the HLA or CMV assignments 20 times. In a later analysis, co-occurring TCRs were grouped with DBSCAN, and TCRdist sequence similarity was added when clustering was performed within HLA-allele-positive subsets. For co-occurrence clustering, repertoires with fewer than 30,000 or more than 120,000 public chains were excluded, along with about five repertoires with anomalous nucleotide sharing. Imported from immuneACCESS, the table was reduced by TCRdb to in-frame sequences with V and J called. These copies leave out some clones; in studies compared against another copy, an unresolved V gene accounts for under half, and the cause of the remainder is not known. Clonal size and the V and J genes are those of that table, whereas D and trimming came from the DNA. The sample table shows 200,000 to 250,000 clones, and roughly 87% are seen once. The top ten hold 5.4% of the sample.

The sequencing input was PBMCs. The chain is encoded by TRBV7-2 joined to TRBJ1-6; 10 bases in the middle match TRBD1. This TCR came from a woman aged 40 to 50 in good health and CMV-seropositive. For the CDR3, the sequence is CASSLAGDRGSPLHF. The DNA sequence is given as TGTGCCAGCAGCTTAGCTGGGGACAGGGGTTCACCCCTCCACTTT.